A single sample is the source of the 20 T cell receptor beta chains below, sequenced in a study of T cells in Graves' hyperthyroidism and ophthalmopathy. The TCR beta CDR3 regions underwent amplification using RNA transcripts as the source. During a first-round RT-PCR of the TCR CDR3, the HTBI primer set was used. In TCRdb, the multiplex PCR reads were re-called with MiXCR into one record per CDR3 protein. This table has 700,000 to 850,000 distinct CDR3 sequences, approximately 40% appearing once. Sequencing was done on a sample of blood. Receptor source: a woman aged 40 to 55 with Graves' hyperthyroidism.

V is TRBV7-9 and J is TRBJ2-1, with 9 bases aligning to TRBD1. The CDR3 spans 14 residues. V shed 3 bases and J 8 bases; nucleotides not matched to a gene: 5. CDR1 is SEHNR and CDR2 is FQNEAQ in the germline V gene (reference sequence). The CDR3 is CASSLGQGFYEQFF. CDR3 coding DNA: TGTGCCAGCAGCTTGGGACAGGGTTTTTATGAGCAGTTCTTC.

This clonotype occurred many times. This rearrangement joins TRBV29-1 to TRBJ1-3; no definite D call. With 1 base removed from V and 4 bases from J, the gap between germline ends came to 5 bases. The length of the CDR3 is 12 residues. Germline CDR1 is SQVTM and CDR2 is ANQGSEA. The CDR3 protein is CSVEAAGNTIYF. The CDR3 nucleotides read TGCAGCGTTGAAGCGGCCGGAAACACCATATATTTT.

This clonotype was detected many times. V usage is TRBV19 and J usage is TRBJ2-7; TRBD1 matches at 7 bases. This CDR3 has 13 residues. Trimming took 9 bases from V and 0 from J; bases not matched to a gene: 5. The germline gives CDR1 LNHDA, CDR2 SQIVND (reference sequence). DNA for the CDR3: TGTGCCAGCTCCGGGACAGACTCCTACGAGCAGTACTTC. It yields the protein CASSGTDSYEQYF.

The chain's CDR3 is CASSLSLHRGMNEKLFF. CDR3 in DNA: TGCGCCAGCAGCCTGTCCCTACACCGGGGGATGAATGAAAAACTGTTTTTT. The V gene is TRBV5-1, the J gene TRBJ1-4; TRBD1 might be the D (5 bases). CDR1 and CDR2 from the germline V gene are SGHRS and YFSETQ. V lost 4 bases, J lost 5 bases, and 21 bases lay in between. This CDR3 is 17 amino acids long.

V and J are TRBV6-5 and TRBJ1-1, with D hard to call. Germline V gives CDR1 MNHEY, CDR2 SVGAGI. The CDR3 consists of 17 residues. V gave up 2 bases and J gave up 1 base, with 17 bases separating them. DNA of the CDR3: TGTGCCAGCAGTTACCCCCTAACCGGGCCCCGGAACACTGAAGCTTTCTTT. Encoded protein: CASSYPLTGPRNTEAFF.

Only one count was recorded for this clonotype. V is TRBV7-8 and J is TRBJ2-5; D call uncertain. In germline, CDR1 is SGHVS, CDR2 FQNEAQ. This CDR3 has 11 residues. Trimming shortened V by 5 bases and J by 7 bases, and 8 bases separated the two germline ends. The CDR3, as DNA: TGTGCCAGCAGCCCGCTAGTGACCCAGTACTTC. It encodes CASSPLVTQYF.

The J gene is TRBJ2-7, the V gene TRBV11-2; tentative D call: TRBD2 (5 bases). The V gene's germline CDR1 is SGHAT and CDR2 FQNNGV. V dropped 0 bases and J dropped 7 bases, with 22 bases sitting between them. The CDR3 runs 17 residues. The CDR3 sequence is CASSLDPRERPTGEQYF. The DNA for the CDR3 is TGTGCCAGCAGCTTAGATCCGCGCGAACGGCCTACGGGGGAGCAGTACTTC.

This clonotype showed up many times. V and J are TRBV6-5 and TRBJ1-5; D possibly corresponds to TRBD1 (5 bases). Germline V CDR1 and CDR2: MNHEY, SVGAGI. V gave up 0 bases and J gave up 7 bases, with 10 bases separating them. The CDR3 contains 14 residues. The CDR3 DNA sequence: TGTGCCAGCAGTTACTCGTGGGGGAGCCAGCCCCAGCATTTT. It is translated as CASSYSWGSQPQHF.

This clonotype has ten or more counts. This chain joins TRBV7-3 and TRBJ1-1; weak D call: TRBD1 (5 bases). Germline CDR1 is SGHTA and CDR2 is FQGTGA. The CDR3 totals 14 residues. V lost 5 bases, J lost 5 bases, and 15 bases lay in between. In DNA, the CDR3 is TGTGCCAGCAGCCAGAACCAGGGAGGTACTGAAGCTTTCTTT. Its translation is CASSQNQGGTEAFF.

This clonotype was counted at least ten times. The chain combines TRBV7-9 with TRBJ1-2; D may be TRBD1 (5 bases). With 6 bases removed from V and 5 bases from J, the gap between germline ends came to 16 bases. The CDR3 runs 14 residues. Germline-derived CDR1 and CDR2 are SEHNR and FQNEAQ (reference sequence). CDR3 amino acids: CASSSGGAEYGYTF. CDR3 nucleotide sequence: TGTGCCAGCAGTTCGGGAGGGGCGGAGTATGGCTACACCTTC.

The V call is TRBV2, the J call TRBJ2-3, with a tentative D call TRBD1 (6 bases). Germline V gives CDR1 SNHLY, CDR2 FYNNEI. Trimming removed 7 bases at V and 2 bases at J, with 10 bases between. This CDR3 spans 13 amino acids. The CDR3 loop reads CASTRGDTDTQYF. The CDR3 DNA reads TGTGCCAGCACCAGGGGCGACACAGATACGCAGTATTTT.

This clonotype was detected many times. The CDR3 coding sequence is TGTGCCAGCGGACCCTTGGGGACTGAAGCTTTCTTT. Its protein product is CASGPLGTEAFF. The chain combines TRBV2 with TRBJ1-1; no clear D gene. Trimming took off 8 bases at V and 5 bases at J, with 12 bases between the two ends. The CDR3 runs 12 residues. Germline V gives CDR1 SNHLY, CDR2 FYNNEI.

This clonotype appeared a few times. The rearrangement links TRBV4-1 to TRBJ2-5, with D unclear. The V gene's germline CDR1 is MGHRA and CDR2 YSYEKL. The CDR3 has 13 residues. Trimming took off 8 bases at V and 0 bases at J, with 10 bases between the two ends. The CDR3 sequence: CASRQMYQETQYF. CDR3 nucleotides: TGCGCCAGCCGACAAATGTACCAAGAGACCCAGTACTTC.

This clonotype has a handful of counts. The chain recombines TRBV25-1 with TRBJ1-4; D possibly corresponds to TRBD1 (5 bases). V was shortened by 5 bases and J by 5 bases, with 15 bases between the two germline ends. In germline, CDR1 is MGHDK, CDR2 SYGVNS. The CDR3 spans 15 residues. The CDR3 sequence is CASSSTQGPNEKLFF. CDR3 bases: TGTGCCAGCAGTTCCACCCAGGGCCCCAATGAAAAACTGTTTTTT. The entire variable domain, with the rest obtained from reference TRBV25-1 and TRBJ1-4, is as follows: EADIYQTPRYLVIGTGKKITLECSQTMGHDKMYWYQQDPGMELHLIHYSYGVNSTEKGDLSSESTVSRIRTEHFPLTLESARPSHTSQYLCASSSTQGPNEKLFFGSGTQLSVL.

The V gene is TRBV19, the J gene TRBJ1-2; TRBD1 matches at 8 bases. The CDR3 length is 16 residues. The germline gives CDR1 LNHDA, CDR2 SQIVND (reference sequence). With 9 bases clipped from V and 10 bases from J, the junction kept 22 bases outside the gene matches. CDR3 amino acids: CASSLGRDRQQGAYTF. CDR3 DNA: TGTGCCAGCAGCTTGGGCCGGGACAGGCAACAAGGGGCCTACACCTTC.

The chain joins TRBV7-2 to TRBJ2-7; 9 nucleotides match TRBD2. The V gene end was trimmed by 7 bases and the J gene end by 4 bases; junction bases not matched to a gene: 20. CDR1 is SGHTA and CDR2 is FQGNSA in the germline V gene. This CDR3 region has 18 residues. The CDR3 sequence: CASNIPTSGESPWYEQYF. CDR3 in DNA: TGTGCCAGCAATATACCGACTAGCGGAGAGAGCCCGTGGTACGAGCAGTACTTC. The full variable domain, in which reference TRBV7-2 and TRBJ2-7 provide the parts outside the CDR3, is GAGVSQSPSNKVTEKGKDVELRCDPISGHTALYWYRQSLGQGLEFLIYFQGNSAPDKSGLPSDRFSAERTGGSVSTLTIQRTQQEDSAVYLCASNIPTSGESPWYEQYFGPGTRLTVT.

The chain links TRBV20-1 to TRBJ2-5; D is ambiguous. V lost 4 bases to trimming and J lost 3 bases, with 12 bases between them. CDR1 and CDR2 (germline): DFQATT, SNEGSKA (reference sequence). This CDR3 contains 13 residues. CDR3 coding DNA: TGCAGTGCTAACTGGGGTTCTGAAGAGACCCAGTACTTC. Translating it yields CSANWGSEETQYF.

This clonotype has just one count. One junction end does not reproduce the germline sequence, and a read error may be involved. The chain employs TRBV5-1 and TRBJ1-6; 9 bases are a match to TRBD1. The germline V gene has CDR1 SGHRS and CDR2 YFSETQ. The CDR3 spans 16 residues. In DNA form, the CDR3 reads TGTGCCAGCAGCTTCCCCCGCGACAGGGGGAGGTCACCCCTCCACTTT. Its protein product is CASSFPRDRGRSPLHF.

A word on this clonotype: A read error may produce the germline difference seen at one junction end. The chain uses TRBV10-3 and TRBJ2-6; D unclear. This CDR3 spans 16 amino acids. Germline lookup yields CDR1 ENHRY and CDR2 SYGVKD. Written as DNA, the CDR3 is TGTGCCAGCAGTTATTTCGTGGGCTCTGGGGCCAACGTCCTGACTTTC. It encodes CASSYFVGSGANVLTF.

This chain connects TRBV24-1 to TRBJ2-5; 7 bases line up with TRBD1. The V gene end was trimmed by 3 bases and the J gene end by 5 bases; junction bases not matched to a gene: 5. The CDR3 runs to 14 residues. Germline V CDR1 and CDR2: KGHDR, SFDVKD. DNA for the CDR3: TGTGCCACCAGTGATCGACAGGGTGGCGAGACCCAGTACTTC. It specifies CATSDRQGGETQYF.